A selection of T cell receptor beta chains follows, all from one sample in a study of CD8+CD57+ T cells in acquired aplastic anemia. From the reads, TCRdb called clonotypes with MiXCR, one entry per CDR3 protein. The sample contains some 220,000 distinct CDR3 sequences, almost 35% of which appear only once. What was sequenced was sorted CD4+, CD8+, or CD8+CD57+ T cells (not recorded which) from PBMCs. The receptors come from a human donor in good health, serving as a control. Each CDR3 is given with its conserved first and last residue. A D gene is named only where the DNA matches it firmly. Clone size, where shown, is once, few, many, or a class for clones that have expanded.

cdr3_length: 14; d_call: NA; clone_size: NA; j_call: TRBJ1-2; v_call: TRBV5-6; cdr3_aa: CASSLPGDVYGYTF; cdr3_nt: TGTGCCAGCAGCTTGCCCGGGGATGTATATGGCTACACCTTC
cdr3_length: 14; d_call: TRBD2; clone_size: NA; j_call: TRBJ2-3; v_call: TRBV29-1; cdr3_aa: CSVGERGGTDTQYF; cdr3_nt: TGCAGCGTTGGGGAGCGGGGGGGCACAGATACGCAGTATTTT
cdr3_length: 15; d_call: TRBD1; clone_size: many; j_call: TRBJ1-6; v_call: TRBV18; cdr3_aa: CASSPDRQGSSPLHF; cdr3_nt: TGTGCCAGCTCACCCGACCGACAGGGATCCTCACCCCTCCACTTT
cdr3_length: 15; d_call: NA; clone_size: many; j_call: TRBJ2-1; v_call: TRBV9; cdr3_aa: CASSVDRGAYNEQFF; cdr3_nt: TGTGCCAGCAGCGTAGACCGGGGAGCATACAATGAGCAGTTCTTC
cdr3_length: 15; d_call: TRBD1; clone_size: NA; j_call: TRBJ2-7; v_call: TRBV6-1; cdr3_aa: CASSLPDRESYEQYF; cdr3_nt: TGTGCCAGCAGTCTCCCGGACAGGGAAAGTTACGAGCAGTACTTC
cdr3_length: 14; d_call: NA; clone_size: many; j_call: TRBJ1-4; v_call: TRBV7-9; cdr3_aa: CASSKSGGSEKLFF; cdr3_nt: TGTGCCAGCAGCAAGTCGGGAGGGAGTGAAAAACTGTTTTTT
cdr3_length: 15; d_call: TRBD2; clone_size: many; j_call: TRBJ2-1; v_call: TRBV7-6; cdr3_aa: CASSRGLAGVDEQFF; cdr3_nt: TGTGCCAGCAGCAGGGGACTAGCGGGAGTTGATGAGCAGTTCTTC
cdr3_length: 18; d_call: NA; clone_size: NA; j_call: TRBJ1-6; v_call: TRBV4-1; cdr3_aa: CASSQDAPSLLQNSPLHF; cdr3_nt: TGCGCCAGCAGCCAAGATGCCCCCAGCCTTCTTCAAAATTCACCCCTCCACTTT
cdr3_length: 14; d_call: TRBD2; clone_size: NA; j_call: TRBJ2-5; v_call: TRBV10-2; cdr3_aa: CASSPLAGTETQYF; cdr3_nt: TGCGCCAGCTCTCCACTAGCGGGGACGGAGACCCAGTACTTC
cdr3_length: 12; d_call: NA; clone_size: many; j_call: TRBJ2-7; v_call: TRBV7-9; cdr3_aa: CASSSWKDEQYF; cdr3_nt: TGTGCCAGCAGCTCATGGAAAGACGAGCAGTACTTC